A single sample gave rise to the 9 T cell receptor beta chains below, sequenced in a study of blood T cell repertoires in COVID-19. Profiled with immunoSEQ multiplex PCR; TCRdb holds only in-frame clones, not every one. The sample yields about 210,000 clones, under 90% seen once. Sequenced material: PBMCs or T cells enriched from blood (not recorded which). Source of these receptors: a woman in her 50s with acute COVID-19.

This clone was seen a handful of times. Distinct nucleotide sequences in the sample also encode this CDR3. V is TRBV7-2 and J is TRBJ2-7, with D possibly TRBD2 on 6 matching bases. V was clipped by 1 base and J by 2 bases, with 9 bases between them. In germline, CDR1 is SGHTA, CDR2 FQGNSA. This CDR3 region has 14 residues. The CDR3 protein is CASSLGAGPYEQYF. Here the CDR3 DNA reads TGTGCCAGCAGCTTAGGGGCGGGGCCCTACGAGCAGTACTTC.

The rearrangement links TRBV29-1 to TRBJ1-1; 7 nucleotides align to TRBD1. The CDR3 length is 13 residues. The J segment lost 1 base and the V segment lost 6 bases, leaving 5 bases of the junction unmatched. Germline-derived CDR1 and CDR2 are SQVTM and ANQGSEA. Written as DNA, the CDR3 is TGCAGCGTCGACAGGGTGAGGAACACTGAAGCTTTCTTT. Amino acid sequence: CSVDRVRNTEAFF.

V and J are TRBV11-3 and TRBJ2-6; no firm D call. The CDR3 is made up of 14 amino acids. From germline, CDR1 is SGHNT and CDR2 YENEEA. The V gene lost 3 bases and the J gene lost 4 bases, with 7 bases spanning the gap. The CDR3 sequence: CASSFARGANVLTF. The CDR3 region has the DNA TGTGCCAGCAGCTTCGCCAGGGGGGCCAACGTCCTGACTTTC.

The gene calls are TRBV5-6 and TRBJ1-1; perhaps TRBD1 as D (6 bases). The length of the CDR3 is 15 residues. V gave up 1 base and J gave up 9 bases, with 19 bases separating them. Germline V gives CDR1 SGHDT, CDR2 YYEEEE. The CDR3 reads CASSLLAWGQLKAFF. The CDR3 region has the DNA TGTGCCAGCAGCTTGTTGGCTTGGGGACAACTAAAAGCTTTCTTT.

The V call is TRBV7-6, the J call TRBJ1-1; tentative D call: TRBD1 (6 bases). V was pared by 1 base and J by 7 bases, with 16 bases between. This CDR3 spans 15 amino acids. In germline, CDR1 is SGHVS, CDR2 FNYEAQ. The CDR3 loop reads CASSLDMGGLGEAFF. In DNA form, the CDR3 reads TGTGCCAGCAGCTTAGACATGGGGGGGCTAGGTGAAGCTTTCTTT.

The V and J genes are TRBV5-1 and TRBJ2-3; possible D gene TRBD2, 5 bases. The CDR3 is 13 amino acids. Germline assignment: CDR1 SGHRS and CDR2 YFSETQ. V was trimmed by 7 bases and J by 0 bases, leaving 9 bases between them. CDR3 nucleotide sequence: TGCGCCAGCTGCCGAGGGAGCACAGATACGCAGTATTTT. Translated, it gives CASCRGSTDTQYF.

The rearrangement links TRBV18 to TRBJ1-4; D unclear. V was pared by 7 bases and J by 3 bases, with 9 bases between. The CDR3 length is 13 residues. Per the germline V gene, CDR1 is KGHSH and CDR2 is LQKENI. The CDR3 protein is CASFYQSNEKLFF. CDR3 DNA sequence: TGTGCCAGCTTTTATCAGTCTAATGAAAAACTGTTTTTT.

V gene TRBV5-8 combines with J gene TRBJ1-5; 9 bases align to TRBD1. The CDR3 is made up of 18 amino acids. Germline-derived CDR1 and CDR2 are SGHTS and YDEGEE. With 0 bases clipped from V and 4 bases from J, the junction kept 11 bases outside the gene matches. CDR3 in amino acids: CASSLANRRQGVNQPQHF. CDR3 coding DNA: TGTGCCAGCAGCTTGGCCAACCGCCGACAGGGGGTAAATCAGCCCCAGCATTTT.

The CDR3 spells CASSHLPYRDRGWTGELFF. CDR3 coding DNA: TGTGCCAGCAGCCATCTTCCGTACCGGGACAGGGGTTGGACCGGGGAGCTGTTTTTT. The gene calls are TRBV5-6 and TRBJ2-2, with 10 positions matching TRBD1. The CDR3 is 19 amino acids. V lost 4 bases to trimming and J lost 5 bases; unmatched junction nucleotides: 17. Germline lookup yields CDR1 SGHDT and CDR2 YYEEEE.